This T cell receptor beta chain emerged from a study of T cells in Graves' hyperthyroidism and ophthalmopathy. V trimming: 4 bases; J trimming: 0 bases; junction bases outside the gene matches: 11. Germline V gene data show CDR1 as SEHNR and CDR2 as FQNEAQ (reference sequence). The CDR3 is 18 amino acids. This clonotype was recorded at least ten times. There were TCR beta CDR3 regions amplified from RNA transcripts. First-round RT-PCR with HTBI primers amplified the TCR CDR3 region. TCRdb reanalysed the multiplex PCR reads using MiXCR and keeps one entry per CDR3 protein. Among about 640,000 distinct CDR3 sequences listed, about 20% were seen once. Fresh peripheral blood, approximately 10 ml, yielded the PBMCs.

V gene TRBV7-9 combines with J gene TRBJ2-3, with 9 bases matching TRBD2. The receptor's source is a man under 40 with Graves' ophthalmopathy. Sample: blood. CDR3 DNA: TGTGCCAGCAGCTCCAAGACTAGCGGAACCCCTAGCACAGATACGCAGTATTTT. Protein sequence: CASSSKTSGTPSTDTQYF.